Below are 19 T cell receptor beta chains sequenced from a single sample in a study of cytomegalovirus exposure and HLA in healthy donors. Only in-frame clones appear in the TCRdb table, and some are missing; sequencing was by immunoSEQ multiplex PCR. This sample has about 240,000 clones; 87% occur once, and the top ten carry 2.6%. Sequencing was done on a sample of PBMCs. Source of these receptors: a man aged 18 to 35 in good health and CMV-seronegative.

The J gene is TRBJ2-3, the V gene TRBV29-1; 15 bases are a match to TRBD2. CDR1 SQVTM and CDR2 ANQGSEA come from the germline V gene. With 6 bases clipped from V and 3 bases from J, the junction kept 16 bases outside the gene matches. The CDR3 sequence is 19 residues long. In nucleotides, the CDR3 is TGCAGCGTCTCCGGGACTAGCGGGAGGTACGGGAGCGCAACAGATACGCAGTATTTT. This codes for CSVSGTSGRYGSATDTQYF.

The V and J genes are TRBV4-3 and TRBJ1-6; D is undetermined. The V gene's germline CDR1 is LGHNA and CDR2 YSLEER. The V end was cut by 1 base, the J end by 5 bases, with 12 bases between. The CDR3 has 16 amino acids. This CDR3 is CASSQASDFNNSPLHF. In DNA, the CDR3 is TGCGCCAGCAGCCAAGCCTCGGACTTTAATAATTCACCCCTCCACTTT.

The sample holds a few counts of this clone. The V gene is TRBV12-5, the J gene TRBJ2-7, with D possibly being TRBD2 (5 bases). The CDR3 covers 13 residues. V lost 9 bases and J 0 bases, leaving 12 bases between the germline ends. Per germline, CDR1 LGHNT and CDR2 FRNRAP. The CDR3 DNA sequence: TGTGCTAGCGCCGGAGGAATCTCCTACGAGCAGTACTTC. Protein: CASAGGISYEQYF.

J is TRBJ2-5 and V is TRBV10-1, with D uncertain. Trimming removed 5 bases from V and 3 bases from J, with 10 bases in between. Germline lookup yields CDR1 WNHNN and CDR2 SYGVQD (reference sequence). The CDR3 runs to 13 residues. CDR3 in DNA: TGCGCCAGCAGTTTCGGCGGTGAAGAGACCCAGTACTTC. Protein product: CASSFGGEETQYF.

The J gene is TRBJ2-7, the V gene TRBV10-1; D is uncertain. CDR1 WNHNN and CDR2 SYGVQD come from the germline V gene (reference sequence). The CDR3 runs 14 residues. V was pared by 3 bases and J by 0 bases, with 9 bases between. This chain's CDR3 is CASSDHRSSYEQYF. CDR3 in DNA: TGCGCCAGCAGTGACCATAGGAGCTCCTACGAGCAGTACTTC.

The V gene is TRBV7-9, the J gene TRBJ1-1; D is perhaps TRBD1 (5 bases). The CDR3 is 11 residues long. V gave up 3 bases and J gave up 9 bases, with 8 bases separating them. Per germline, CDR1 SEHNR and CDR2 FQNEAQ (reference sequence). CDR3 sequence (DNA): TGTGCCAGCAGCTTCAGGGAAAAAGCTTTCTTT. Encoded protein: CASSFREKAFF.

This chain links TRBV28 with TRBJ2-1, with TRBD1 matching over 8 bases. V lost 3 bases, J lost 4 bases, and 5 bases stayed unmatched. This CDR3 has 15 residues. Per germline, CDR1 MDHEN and CDR2 SYDVKM. The CDR3 DNA sequence: TGTGCCAGCAGTTTCCGACAGGGGCCGTACAATGAGCAGTTCTTC. Protein product: CASSFRQGPYNEQFF.

This clone was found a few times. The CDR3 DNA reads as TGTGCCAGCTCCGAGGGTAGCTCCTATAATTCACCCCTCCACTTT. This sequence encodes CASSEGSSYNSPLHF. The V gene is TRBV18, the J gene TRBJ1-6; D call uncertain. V dropped 6 bases and J dropped 0 bases, with 9 bases sitting between them. The CDR3 spans 15 residues. Germline loops: CDR1 KGHSH, CDR2 LQKENI.

The chain carries TRBV7-8 and TRBJ1-2, with TRBD1 matching 9 bases. The germline CDR1 and CDR2 sequences are SGHVS and FQNEAQ. The CDR3 sequence is 14 residues long. The V gene end was trimmed by 6 bases and the J gene end by 5 bases; junction bases not matched to a gene: 7. CDR3 in amino acids: CASSHGGTGYGYTF. CDR3 nucleotides: TGTGCCAGCAGTCACGGCGGGACAGGGTATGGCTACACCTTC. The variable domain in full, with the rest retrieved from reference TRBV7-8 and TRBJ1-2, is GAGVSQSPRYKVAKRGQDVALRCDPISGHVSLFWYQQALGQGPEFLTYFQNEAQLDKSGLPSDRFFAERPEGSVSTLKIQRTQQEDSAVYLCASSHGGTGYGYTFGSGTRLTVV.

This chain connects TRBV6-6 to TRBJ1-1, with D possibly being TRBD1 (5 bases). The CDR3 sequence is 13 residues long. V was pared by 2 bases and J by 5 bases, with 9 bases between. Germline V gives CDR1 MNHNY, CDR2 SVGAGI (reference sequence). The CDR3 DNA reads TGTGCCAGCAGTTACGGGGCGGGGACTGAAGCTTTCTTT. Its protein product is CASSYGAGTEAFF.

Only one count was recorded for this clone. V usage is TRBV27 and J usage is TRBJ1-2; TRBD1 is a possible D gene (6 bases). Trimming cost V 5 bases and J 7 bases, with 20 bases left between them. CDR1 MNHEY and CDR2 SMNVEV come from the germline V gene (reference sequence). This CDR3 has 15 amino acids. This chain's CDR3 is CASSPSGRGSVGYTF. DNA for the CDR3: TGTGCCAGCAGTCCCAGTGGCAGGGGTTCAGTTGGCTACACCTTC.

The J gene is TRBJ1-1, the V gene TRBV6-5; 8 positions match TRBD1. Germline V gene sequence: CDR1 MNHEY, CDR2 SVGAGI. This CDR3 has 15 amino acids. V shed 7 bases, J shed 1 base, and the junction held 8 bases outside the gene matches. The CDR3: CASTFQGAPNTEAFF. CDR3 nucleotides: TGTGCCAGCACCTTCCAGGGGGCGCCGAACACTGAAGCTTTCTTT.

V is TRBV6-6 and J is TRBJ2-7; 7 bases fit TRBD1. CDR3 length: 15 residues. Unmatched junction bases numbered 11, after V lost 7 bases and J lost 2 bases. Germline CDR1 and CDR2: MNHNY and SVGAGI (reference sequence). CDR3 in DNA: TGTGCCAGCATGAGCCGGGACAGTCGAGCCTACGAGCAGTACTTC. Residues: CASMSRDSRAYEQYF.

Concerning this clone itself: The same CDR3 also results from other DNA sequences found in this sample. The chain links TRBV7-9 to TRBJ2-7; D is possibly TRBD2 (6 bases). CDR1 is SEHNR, CDR2 FQNEAQ, per germline (reference sequence). Between the trimmed V and J ends, which lost 0 bases and 6 bases, there was a span of 9 bases. There are 13 residues in the CDR3. The CDR3 sequence: CASSLAGGIEQYF. The CDR3 coding sequence is TGTGCCAGCAGCTTAGCAGGCGGGATCGAGCAGTACTTC.

This clone is a singleton in its sample. This chain uses TRBV7-8 with TRBJ2-7; 7 bases line up with TRBD2. J gave up 7 bases and V 2 bases, and 11 bases lay outside the gene matches. CDR1 is SGHVS, CDR2 FQNEAQ, per germline. The CDR3 length is 15 residues. The CDR3 sequence is CASSLRGEGKGEQYF. The CDR3 coding sequence is TGTGCCAGCAGCTTAAGAGGGGAGGGCAAGGGGGAGCAGTACTTC.

The chain joins TRBV5-1 to TRBJ2-5; 8 bases fit TRBD2. From germline, CDR1 is SGHRS and CDR2 YFSETQ. The CDR3 is 13 residues long. V was clipped by 7 bases and J by 4 bases; unmatched bases: 6. The CDR3 here is CASQTSAPETQYF. Written as DNA, the CDR3 is TGCGCCAGCCAGACTAGCGCCCCAGAGACCCAGTACTTC.

Only one count was recorded for this clone. V gene TRBV15 combines with J gene TRBJ2-1; 7 bases fit TRBD2. CDR1 LNHNV and CDR2 YYDKDF come from the germline V gene (reference sequence). After removal of 2 bases from V and 9 bases from J, the junction contained 7 bases not matched to a gene. This CDR3 has 14 amino acids. CDR3: CATSRISPGGEQFF. CDR3 sequence (DNA): TGTGCCACCAGCAGAATTAGTCCGGGAGGTGAGCAGTTCTTC.

This chain uses TRBV5-1 with TRBJ1-1; 7 positions match TRBD1. Trimming removed 4 bases from V and 3 bases from J; junction bases left unmatched: 9. The germline V gene encodes CDR1 SGHRS and CDR2 YFSETQ. There are 15 residues in the CDR3. This chain's CDR3 is CASSATGKGDTEAFF. The CDR3 region has the DNA TGCGCCAGCAGCGCGACAGGGAAAGGAGACACTGAAGCTTTCTTT.

This clone was recorded only once. The chain joins TRBV6-5 to TRBJ2-3; TRBD2 is a possible D gene (6 bases). The CDR3 sequence is 14 residues long. V was shortened by 5 bases and J by 0 bases, with 9 bases between the two germline ends. CDR1 and CDR2 (germline): MNHEY, SVGAGI. CDR3 protein: CASSTGLSTDTQYF. CDR3 DNA sequence: TGTGCCAGCAGTACGGGACTGAGCACAGATACGCAGTATTTT.